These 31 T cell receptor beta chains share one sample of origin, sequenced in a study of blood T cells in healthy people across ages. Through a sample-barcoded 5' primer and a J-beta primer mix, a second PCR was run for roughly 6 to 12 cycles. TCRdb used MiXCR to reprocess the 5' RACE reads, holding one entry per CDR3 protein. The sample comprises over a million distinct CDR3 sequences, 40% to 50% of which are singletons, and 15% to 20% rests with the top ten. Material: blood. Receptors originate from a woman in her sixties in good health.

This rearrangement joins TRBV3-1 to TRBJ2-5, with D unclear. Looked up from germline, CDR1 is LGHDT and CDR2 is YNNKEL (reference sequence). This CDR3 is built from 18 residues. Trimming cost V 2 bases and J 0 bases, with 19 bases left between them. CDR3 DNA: TGTGCCAGCAGCCAAAAAACCTCCCTCGACGAGTACCAAGAGACCCAGTACTTC. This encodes CASSQKTSLDEYQETQYF.

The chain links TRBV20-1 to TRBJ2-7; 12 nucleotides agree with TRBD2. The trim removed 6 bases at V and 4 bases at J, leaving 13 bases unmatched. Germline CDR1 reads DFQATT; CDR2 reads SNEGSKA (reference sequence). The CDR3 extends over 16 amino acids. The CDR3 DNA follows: TGCAGTGCAGAGGAACCTAGCGGGAGGGCCCATTACGAGCAGTACTTC. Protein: CSAEEPSGRAHYEQYF.

The CDR3 nucleotides are TGTGCCAGCAGTGATGGAAGGCCAAACTCCTACGAGCAGTACTTC. Its protein product is CASSDGRPNSYEQYF. The chain recombines TRBV2 with TRBJ2-7; D gene uncertain. Trimming shortened V by 3 bases and J by 0 bases, and 12 bases separated the two germline ends. The CDR3 spans 15 residues. Germline-derived CDR1 and CDR2 are SNHLY and FYNNEI.

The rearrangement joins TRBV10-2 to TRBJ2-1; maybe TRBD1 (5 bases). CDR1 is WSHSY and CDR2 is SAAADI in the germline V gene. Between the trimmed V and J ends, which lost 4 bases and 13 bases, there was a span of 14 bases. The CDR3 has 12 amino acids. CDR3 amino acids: CASSVETAHQFF. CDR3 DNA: TGCGCCAGCAGTGTTGAGACAGCTCATCAGTTCTTC.

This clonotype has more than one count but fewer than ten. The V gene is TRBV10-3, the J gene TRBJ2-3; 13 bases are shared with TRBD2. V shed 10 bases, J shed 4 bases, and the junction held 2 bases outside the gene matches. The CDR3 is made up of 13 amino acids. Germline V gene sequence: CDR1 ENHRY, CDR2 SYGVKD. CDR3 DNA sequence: TGTGCCACTGGGACTAGCGGGGCAGATACGCAGTATTTT. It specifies CATGTSGADTQYF.

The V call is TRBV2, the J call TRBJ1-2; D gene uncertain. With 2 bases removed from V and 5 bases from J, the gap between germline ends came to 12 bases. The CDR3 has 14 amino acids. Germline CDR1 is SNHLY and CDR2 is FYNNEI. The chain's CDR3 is CASSEPFSLYGYTF. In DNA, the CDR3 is TGTGCCAGCAGTGAACCCTTTAGTCTGTATGGCTACACCTTC.

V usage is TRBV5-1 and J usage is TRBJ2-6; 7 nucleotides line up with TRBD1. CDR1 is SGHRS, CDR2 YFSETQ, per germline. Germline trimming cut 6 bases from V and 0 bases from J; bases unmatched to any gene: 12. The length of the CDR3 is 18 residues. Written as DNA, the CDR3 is TGCGCCAGCACCAAACCGGGACAGCGAGTCTCTGGGGCCAACGTCCTGACTTTC. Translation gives CASTKPGQRVSGANVLTF.

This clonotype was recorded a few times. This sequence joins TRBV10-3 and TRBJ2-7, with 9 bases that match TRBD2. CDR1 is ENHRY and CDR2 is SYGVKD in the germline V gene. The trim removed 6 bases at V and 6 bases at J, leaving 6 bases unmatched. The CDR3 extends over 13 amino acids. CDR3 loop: CAIRGTSSVEQYF. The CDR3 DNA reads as TGTGCCATCAGGGGGACTAGCTCCGTCGAGCAGTACTTC.

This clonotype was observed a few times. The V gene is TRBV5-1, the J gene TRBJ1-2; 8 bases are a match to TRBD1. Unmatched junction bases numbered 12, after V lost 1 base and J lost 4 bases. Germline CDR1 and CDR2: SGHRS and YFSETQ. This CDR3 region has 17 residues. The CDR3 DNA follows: TGCGCCAGCAGCTTGTTTGGACAGGGAGAAAGCATCTATGGCTACACCTTC. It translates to CASSLFGQGESIYGYTF.

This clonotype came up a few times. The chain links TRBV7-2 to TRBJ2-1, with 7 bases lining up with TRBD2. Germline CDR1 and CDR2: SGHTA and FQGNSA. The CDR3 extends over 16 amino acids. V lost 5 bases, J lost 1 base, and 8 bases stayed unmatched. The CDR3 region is CASSPFGGSSYNEQFF. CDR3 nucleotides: TGTGCCAGCAGCCCATTCGGCGGGAGTTCCTACAATGAGCAGTTCTTC.

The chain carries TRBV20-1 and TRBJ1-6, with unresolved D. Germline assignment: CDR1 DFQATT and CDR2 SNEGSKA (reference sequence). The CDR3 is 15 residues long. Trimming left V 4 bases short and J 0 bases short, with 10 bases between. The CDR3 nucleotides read TGCAGTGCTAACTCTCCAAGCTCCTATAATTCACCCCTCCACTTT. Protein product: CSANSPSSYNSPLHF.

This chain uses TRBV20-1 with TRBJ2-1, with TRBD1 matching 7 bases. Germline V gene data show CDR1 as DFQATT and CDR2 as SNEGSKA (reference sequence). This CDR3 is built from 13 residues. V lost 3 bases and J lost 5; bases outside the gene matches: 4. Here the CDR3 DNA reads TGCAGTGCTAGGGGGCAGGGGGACAATGAGCAGTTCTTC. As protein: CSARGQGDNEQFF.

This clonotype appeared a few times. CDR3 region: CSVGRAEGEQFF. Here the CDR3 DNA reads TGCAGCGTGGGTCGAGCGGAGGGGGAGCAGTTCTTC. The V gene is TRBV29-1, the J gene TRBJ2-1; D is perhaps TRBD2 (6 bases). CDR3 length: 12 amino acids. Germline lookup yields CDR1 SQVTM and CDR2 ANQGSEA. Trimming removed 6 bases at V and 10 bases at J, with 16 bases between.

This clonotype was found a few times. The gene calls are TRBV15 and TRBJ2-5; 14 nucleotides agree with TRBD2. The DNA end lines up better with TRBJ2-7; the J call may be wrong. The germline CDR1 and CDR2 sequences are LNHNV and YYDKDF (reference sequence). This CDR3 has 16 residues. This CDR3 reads CATSLGGTSGRSEQYF. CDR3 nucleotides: TGTGCCACCAGTCTAGGAGGGACTAGCGGGAGATCCGAGCAGTACTTC.

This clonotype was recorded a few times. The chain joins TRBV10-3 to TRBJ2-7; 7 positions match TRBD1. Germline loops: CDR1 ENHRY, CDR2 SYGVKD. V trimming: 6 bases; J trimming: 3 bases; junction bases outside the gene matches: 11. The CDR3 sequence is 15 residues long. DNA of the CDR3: TGTGCCATCAGAGGGGACACAGGGACAGTCTACGAGCAGTACTTC. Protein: CAIRGDTGTVYEQYF.

CDR3: CASNRAGPDTQYF. The CDR3 bases are TGTGCCAGCAACAGAGCGGGACCGGATACGCAGTATTTT. The genes are TRBV7-2 and TRBJ2-3; 7 bases align to TRBD2. The CDR3 contains 13 residues. Unmatched junction bases numbered 7, after V lost 7 bases and J lost 6 bases. CDR1 and CDR2 from the germline V gene are SGHTA and FQGNSA.

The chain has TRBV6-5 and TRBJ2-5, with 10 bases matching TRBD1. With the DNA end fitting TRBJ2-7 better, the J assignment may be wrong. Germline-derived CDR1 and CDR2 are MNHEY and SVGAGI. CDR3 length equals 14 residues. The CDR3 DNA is TGTGCCAGCAGCCAGGGACAGGGGACCCTCGAGCAGTACTTC. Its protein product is CASSQGQGTLEQYF.

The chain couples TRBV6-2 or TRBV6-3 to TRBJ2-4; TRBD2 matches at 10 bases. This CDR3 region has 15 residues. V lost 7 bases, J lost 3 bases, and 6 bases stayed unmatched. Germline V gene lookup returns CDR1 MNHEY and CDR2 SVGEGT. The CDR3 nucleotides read TGTGCCAGCACCCCTAGCGGGGGAGGCAAAAACATTCAGTACTTC. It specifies CASTPSGGGKNIQYF.

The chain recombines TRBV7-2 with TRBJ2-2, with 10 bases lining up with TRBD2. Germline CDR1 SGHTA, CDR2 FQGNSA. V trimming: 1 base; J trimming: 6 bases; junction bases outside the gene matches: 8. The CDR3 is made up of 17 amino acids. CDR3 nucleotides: TGTGCCAGCAGCTTAGAAAAGCTAGCGGGAGTTTCCGGGGAGCTGTTTTTT. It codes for CASSLEKLAGVSGELFF.

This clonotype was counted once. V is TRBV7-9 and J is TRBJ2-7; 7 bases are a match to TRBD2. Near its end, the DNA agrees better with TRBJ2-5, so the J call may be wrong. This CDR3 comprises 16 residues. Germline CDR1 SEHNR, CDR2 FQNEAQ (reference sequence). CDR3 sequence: CASSLGSREGPETQYF. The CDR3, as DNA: TGTGCCAGCAGCTTAGGGTCCAGGGAGGGACCGGAGACCCAGTACTTC.

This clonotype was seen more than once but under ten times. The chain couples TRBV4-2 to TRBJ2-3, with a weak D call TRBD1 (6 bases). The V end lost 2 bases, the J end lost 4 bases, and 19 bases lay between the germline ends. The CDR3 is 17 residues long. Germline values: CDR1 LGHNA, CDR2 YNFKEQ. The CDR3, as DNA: TGTGCCAGCAGCCAAAACCCCAACAGGGTCGTGCCAGATACGCAGTATTTT. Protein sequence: CASSQNPNRVVPDTQYF.

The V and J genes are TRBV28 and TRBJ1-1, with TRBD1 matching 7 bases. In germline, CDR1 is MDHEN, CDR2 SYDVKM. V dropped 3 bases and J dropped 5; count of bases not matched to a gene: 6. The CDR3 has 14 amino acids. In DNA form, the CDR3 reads TGTGCCAGCAGTTTTCAGGGGGGAGGAACTGAAGCTTTCTTT. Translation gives CASSFQGGGTEAFF.

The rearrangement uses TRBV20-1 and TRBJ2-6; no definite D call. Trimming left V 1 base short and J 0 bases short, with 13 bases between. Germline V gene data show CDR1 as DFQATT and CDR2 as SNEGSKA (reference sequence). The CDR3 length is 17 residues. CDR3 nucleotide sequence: TGCAGTGCTAGAGTCTATGCCAGAGTCTCTGGGGCCAACGTCCTGACTTTC. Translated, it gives CSARVYARVSGANVLTF.

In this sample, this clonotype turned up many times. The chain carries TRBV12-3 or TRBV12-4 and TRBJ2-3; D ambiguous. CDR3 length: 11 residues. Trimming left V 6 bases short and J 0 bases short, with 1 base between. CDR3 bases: TGTGCCAGCAGGAGCACAGATACGCAGTATTTT. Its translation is CASRSTDTQYF.

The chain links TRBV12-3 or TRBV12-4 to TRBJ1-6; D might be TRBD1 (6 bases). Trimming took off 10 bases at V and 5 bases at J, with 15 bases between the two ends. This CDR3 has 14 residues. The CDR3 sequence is CATPLGQDNSPLHF. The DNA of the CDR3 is TGTGCCACCCCACTGGGACAAGATAATTCACCCCTCCACTTT.

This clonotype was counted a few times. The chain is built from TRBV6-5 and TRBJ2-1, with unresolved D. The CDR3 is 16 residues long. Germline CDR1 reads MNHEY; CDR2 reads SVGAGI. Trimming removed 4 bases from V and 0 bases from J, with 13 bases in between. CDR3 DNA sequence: TGTGCCAGCAGTTTCCGACCGTTAAGCTCCTACAATGAGCAGTTCTTC. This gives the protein CASSFRPLSSYNEQFF.

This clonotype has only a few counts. Here the CDR3 DNA reads TGTGCCAGCAAACGAGGGGTCGGGAACTATGGCTACACCTTC. Encoded protein: CASKRGVGNYGYTF. This sequence joins TRBV6-5 and TRBJ1-2, with D perhaps TRBD1 (5 bases). V was shortened by 7 bases and J by 2 bases, with 14 bases between the two germline ends. The CDR3 spans 14 residues. The germline CDR1 and CDR2 sequences are MNHEY and SVGAGI.

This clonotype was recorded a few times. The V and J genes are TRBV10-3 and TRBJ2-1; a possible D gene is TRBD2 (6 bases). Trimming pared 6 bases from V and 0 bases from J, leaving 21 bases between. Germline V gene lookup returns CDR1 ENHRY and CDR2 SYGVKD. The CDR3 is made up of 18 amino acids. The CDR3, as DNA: TGTGCCATCAGATCATCACCGGGACTTCCTGGCTCCTACAATGAGCAGTTCTTC. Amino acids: CAIRSSPGLPGSYNEQFF.

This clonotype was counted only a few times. CDR3 sequence: CSARKSGTSTDTQYF. The CDR3 DNA is TGCAGTGCTAGGAAGAGCGGAACTAGCACAGATACGCAGTATTTT. The rearrangement joins TRBV20-1 to TRBJ2-3, with D possibly matching TRBD2 (5 bases). V was clipped by 3 bases and J by 0 bases, with 13 bases between them. This CDR3 is 15 amino acids long. Germline lookup yields CDR1 DFQATT and CDR2 SNEGSKA (reference sequence).

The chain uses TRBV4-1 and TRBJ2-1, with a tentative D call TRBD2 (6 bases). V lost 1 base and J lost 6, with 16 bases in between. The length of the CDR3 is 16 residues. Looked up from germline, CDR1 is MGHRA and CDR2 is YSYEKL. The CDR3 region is CASSQGLVSWSNEQFF. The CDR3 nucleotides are TGCGCCAGCAGCCAAGGACTAGTGTCCTGGTCCAATGAGCAGTTCTTC.

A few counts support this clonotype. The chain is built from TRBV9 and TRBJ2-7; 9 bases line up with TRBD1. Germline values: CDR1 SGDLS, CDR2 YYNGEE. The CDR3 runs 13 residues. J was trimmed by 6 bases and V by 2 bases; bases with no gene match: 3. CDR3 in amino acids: CASSVSTGGEQYF. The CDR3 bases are TGTGCCAGCAGCGTTTCGACAGGGGGCGAGCAGTACTTC.